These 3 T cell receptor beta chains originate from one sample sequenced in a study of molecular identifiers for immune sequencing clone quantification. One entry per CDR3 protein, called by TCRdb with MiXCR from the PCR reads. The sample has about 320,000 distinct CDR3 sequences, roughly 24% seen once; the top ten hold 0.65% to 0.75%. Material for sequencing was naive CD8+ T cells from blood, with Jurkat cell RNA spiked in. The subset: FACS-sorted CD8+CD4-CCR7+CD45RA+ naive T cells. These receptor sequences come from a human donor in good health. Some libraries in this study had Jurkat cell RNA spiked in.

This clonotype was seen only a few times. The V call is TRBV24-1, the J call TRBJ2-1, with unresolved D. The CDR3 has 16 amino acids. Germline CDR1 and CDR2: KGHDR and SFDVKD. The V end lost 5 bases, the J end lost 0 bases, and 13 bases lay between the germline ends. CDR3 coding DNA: TGTGCCACCAGTGCTCGTAGGATTTCCTCCTACAATGAGCAGTTCTTC. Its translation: CATSARRISSYNEQFF.

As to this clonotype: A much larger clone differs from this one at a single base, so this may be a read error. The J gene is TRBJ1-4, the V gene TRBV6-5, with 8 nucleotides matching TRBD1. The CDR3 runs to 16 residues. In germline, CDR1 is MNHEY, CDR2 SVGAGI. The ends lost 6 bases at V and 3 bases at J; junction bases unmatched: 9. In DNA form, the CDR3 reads TGTGCCAGCAGCCCCGACAGGGGATTTGCTAATGAAAAACTGTTTTTT. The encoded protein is CASSPDRGFANEKLFF.

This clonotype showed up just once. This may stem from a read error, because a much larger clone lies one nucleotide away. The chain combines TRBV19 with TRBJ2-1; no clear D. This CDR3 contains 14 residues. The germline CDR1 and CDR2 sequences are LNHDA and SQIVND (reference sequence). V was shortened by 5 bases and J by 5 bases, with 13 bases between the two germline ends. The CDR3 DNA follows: TGTGCCAGTAGTCCAAGGGTCGTCAACAATGAGCAGTTCTTC. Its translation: CASSPRVVNNEQFF. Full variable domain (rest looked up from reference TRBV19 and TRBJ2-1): DGGITQSPKYLFRKEGQNVTLSCEQNLNHDAMYWYRQDPGQGLRLIYYSQIVNDFQKGDIAEGYSVSREKKESFPLTVTSAQKNPTAFYLCASSPRVVNNEQFFGPGTRLTVL.